These 28 T cell receptor beta chains came from one sample sequenced in a study of cytomegalovirus exposure and HLA in healthy donors. The PCR employed 60 Vbeta primers together with 13 Jbeta primers. TCRdb's copy holds only in-frame clones and misses some; the assay was immunoSEQ multiplex PCR. The sample includes 150,000 to 200,000 clones, approximately 80% of them seen just once. The sample comprised PBMCs. These receptors were taken from a woman under 30 in good health and CMV-seronegative.

The chain links TRBV28 to TRBJ1-4, with 8 bases that match TRBD1. The length of the CDR3 is 15 residues. The V gene end was trimmed by 3 bases and the J gene end by 1 base; junction bases not matched to a gene: 1. Per germline, CDR1 MDHEN and CDR2 SYDVKM. The CDR3 nucleotides read TGTGCCAGCAGTTTTACAGGGGGAACTAATGAAAAACTGTTTTTT. Translation gives CASSFTGGTNEKLFF.

V and J are TRBV28 and TRBJ2-7; D remains unclear. The CDR3 loop spans 14 amino acids. CDR1 and CDR2 from the germline V gene are MDHEN and SYDVKM. V gave up 3 bases and J gave up 3 bases, with 12 bases separating them. CDR3 residues: CASSFFAEHYEQYF. The CDR3 DNA follows: TGTGCCAGCAGTTTCTTCGCAGAACACTACGAGCAGTACTTC.

This clone was detected once. The chain carries TRBV6-5 and TRBJ1-5; D might be TRBD1 (5 bases). CDR3 length: 15 amino acids. Germline V gene lookup returns CDR1 MNHEY and CDR2 SVGAGI. The V end was cut by 2 bases, the J end by 0 bases, with 8 bases between. The CDR3 protein is CASSYAGGSNQPQHF. The DNA of the CDR3 is TGTGCCAGCAGTTACGCGGGGGGTAGCAATCAGCCCCAGCATTTT.

Only a few counts were recorded for this clone. This chain links TRBV2 with TRBJ2-4; TRBD1 aligns across 7 bases. The V gene end was trimmed by 4 bases and the J gene end by 1 base; junction bases not matched to a gene: 7. This CDR3 has 16 residues. CDR1 is SNHLY, CDR2 FYNNEI, per germline. CDR3 nucleotides: TGTGCCAGCAGTGTTATTAGGGGGCAGGCCAAAAACATTCAGTACTTC. Protein product: CASSVIRGQAKNIQYF.

The chain combines TRBV4-1 with TRBJ2-1; the D gene is possibly TRBD1 (6 bases). Germline V CDR1 and CDR2: MGHRA, YSYEKL. This CDR3 region has 14 residues. Trimming stripped 3 bases from V and 8 bases from J, with 14 bases between. This CDR3 is CASSHRTVHDEQFF. CDR3 nucleotides: TGCGCCAGCAGCCATCGGACAGTTCACGATGAGCAGTTCTTC.

This clone is a singleton in its sample. The V gene is TRBV7-9, the J gene TRBJ1-2; 7 nucleotides agree with TRBD1. In germline, CDR1 is SEHNR, CDR2 FQNEAQ (reference sequence). The J segment lost 4 bases and the V segment lost 5 bases, leaving 10 bases of the junction unmatched. There are 15 residues in the CDR3. CDR3 residues: CASSDPAAGGYGYTF. The CDR3 region has the DNA TGTGCCAGCAGCGATCCCGCGGCAGGGGGCTATGGCTACACCTTC.

In its sample, this clone was seen once. This chain joins TRBV7-9 and TRBJ2-3, with a possible D match to TRBD2 (6 bases). Trimming left V 2 bases short and J 2 bases short, with 8 bases between. The CDR3 runs to 14 residues. Germline CDR1 SEHNR, CDR2 FQNEAQ (reference sequence). The CDR3 loop is CASSLRTNTDTQYF. CDR3 DNA: TGTGCCAGCAGCTTAAGGACTAACACAGATACGCAGTATTTT. The complete variable domain, with remaining parts taken from reference TRBV7-9 and TRBJ2-3, reads DTGVSQNPRHKITKRGQNVTFRCDPISEHNRLYWYRQTLGQGPEFLTYFQNEAQLEKSRLLSDRFSAERPKGSFSTLEIQRTEQGDSAMYLCASSLRTNTDTQYFGPGTRLTVL.

This rearrangement joins TRBV6-5 to TRBJ1-1; D unresolved. Germline V gene sequence: CDR1 MNHEY, CDR2 SVGAGI. V was clipped by 6 bases and J by 5 bases, with 10 bases between them. The CDR3 runs to 12 residues. CDR3 residues: CASSLQWTEAFF. Here the CDR3 DNA reads TGTGCCAGCAGCTTACAGTGGACTGAAGCTTTCTTT.

V gene TRBV5-1 combines with J gene TRBJ2-3, with D perhaps matching TRBD2 (6 bases). With 0 bases removed from V and 5 bases from J, the gap between germline ends came to 16 bases. Germline V gene lookup returns CDR1 SGHRS and CDR2 YFSETQ. CDR3 length: 16 amino acids. CDR3 residues: CASSLVRDRRGDTQYF. The CDR3 DNA is TGCGCCAGCAGCTTGGTTCGGGATCGGCGGGGAGATACGCAGTATTTT.

This chain uses TRBV5-6 with TRBJ2-7; 11 positions match TRBD1. This CDR3 contains 13 residues. Germline CDR1 reads SGHDT; CDR2 reads YYEEEE. V shed 4 bases and J 8 bases; nucleotides not matched to a gene: 5. The CDR3 nucleotides read TGTGCCAGCAGCGCCCGGACAGGGGGCCAGCAGTACTTC. Residues: CASSARTGGQQYF.

This clone has a single count. The gene calls are TRBV4-1 and TRBJ2-7, with 10 bases aligning to TRBD1. The CDR3 is 15 residues long. V lost 2 bases to trimming and J lost 3 bases; unmatched junction nucleotides: 4. CDR1 MGHRA and CDR2 YSYEKL come from the germline V gene. The CDR3 sequence: CASSQWTGGNYEQYF. CDR3 DNA sequence: TGCGCCAGCAGCCAATGGACAGGGGGGAACTACGAGCAGTACTTC.

V gene TRBV28 combines with J gene TRBJ2-7, with 7 nucleotides matching TRBD1. CDR1 MDHEN and CDR2 SYDVKM come from the germline V gene. There are 15 residues in the CDR3. The trim removed 6 bases at V and 1 base at J, leaving 9 bases unmatched. In nucleotides, the CDR3 is TGTGCCAGCAGAGACGGGACAGCGATGTCCTACGAGCAGTACTTC. It encodes CASRDGTAMSYEQYF. The variable domain in full, completed from reference TRBV28 and TRBJ2-7, reads DVKVTQSSRYLVKRTGEKVFLECVQDMDHENMFWYRQDPGLGLRLIYFSYDVKMKEKGDIPEGYSVSREKKERFSLILESASTNQTSMYLCASRDGTAMSYEQYFGPGTRLTVT.

This clone was seen once. The chain couples TRBV9 to TRBJ2-3; D is ambiguous. The CDR3 has 14 residues. The V gene's germline CDR1 is SGDLS and CDR2 YYNGEE. Trimming cost V 0 bases and J 2 bases, with 7 bases left between them. The CDR3 spells CASSVAGFTDTQYF. In nucleotides, the CDR3 is TGTGCCAGCAGCGTAGCCGGTTTCACAGATACGCAGTATTTT.

The chain joins TRBV10-3 to TRBJ2-1; 7 bases map to TRBD2. Germline CDR1 is ENHRY and CDR2 is SYGVKD. V shed 2 bases, J shed 4 bases, and the junction held 5 bases outside the gene matches. This CDR3 contains 15 residues. CDR3 coding DNA: TGTGCCATCAGTGAGAGGTCTAGCGGATACAATGAGCAGTTCTTC. Translating gives CAISERSSGYNEQFF.

V gene TRBV10-3 combines with J gene TRBJ1-2, with 7 nucleotides matching TRBD1. The CDR3 runs 13 residues. Germline trimming cut 3 bases from V and 4 bases from J; bases unmatched to any gene: 2. The V gene's germline CDR1 is ENHRY and CDR2 SYGVKD. CDR3 DNA sequence: TGTGCCATCAGTGAACAGGGGACCTATGGCTACACCTTC. This translates into CAISEQGTYGYTF.

The chain joins TRBV27 to TRBJ2-5; D gene unclear. The germline V gene encodes CDR1 MNHEY and CDR2 SMNVEV (reference sequence). The V gene lost 5 bases and the J gene lost 0 bases, with 16 bases spanning the gap. This CDR3 is 16 amino acids long. The CDR3 reads CASSPHPLLNQETQYF. The CDR3 nucleotides read TGTGCCAGCAGTCCCCACCCGCTATTGAACCAAGAGACCCAGTACTTC.

The chain uses TRBV7-2 and TRBJ1-4; D uncertain. Trimming took off 6 bases at V and 0 bases at J, with 8 bases between the two ends. In germline, CDR1 is SGHTA, CDR2 FQGNSA. This CDR3 is 14 amino acids long. DNA of the CDR3: TGTGCCAGCAGTCGTTTTGCAACTAATGAAAAACTGTTTTTT. Amino acids: CASSRFATNEKLFF.

The chain couples TRBV25-1 to TRBJ1-1; 10 bases line up with TRBD1. Germline V gene lookup returns CDR1 MGHDK and CDR2 SYGVNS. The CDR3 spans 16 residues. V shed 4 bases, J shed 4 bases, and the junction held 9 bases outside the gene matches. The CDR3 DNA reads as TGTGCCAGCAGTGCCACGATAGGGACAGGGGCCACTGAAGCTTTCTTT. This sequence encodes CASSATIGTGATEAFF.

This clone was picked up one time. The gene calls are TRBV9 and TRBJ2-1; D remains unclear. Trimming pared 0 bases from V and 5 bases from J, leaving 9 bases between. The CDR3 contains 14 residues. Germline V lookup: CDR1 SGDLS, CDR2 YYNGEE. In nucleotides, the CDR3 is TGTGCCAGCAGCGTAGAAGGTAGCCACAATGAGCAGTTCTTC. Its protein is CASSVEGSHNEQFF.

The rearrangement links TRBV4-1 to TRBJ1-2, with a possible D match to TRBD1 (5 bases). The length of the CDR3 is 15 residues. Trimming removed 0 bases from V and 7 bases from J, with 15 bases in between. CDR1 is MGHRA and CDR2 is YSYEKL in the germline V gene. CDR3: CASSQDAGPYGGYTF. The CDR3 DNA is TGCGCCAGCAGCCAAGATGCAGGGCCCTATGGTGGCTACACCTTC.

The V call is TRBV29-1, the J call TRBJ1-5, with 11 bases lining up with TRBD1. V was pared by 5 bases and J by 4 bases, with 4 bases of the junction left unmatched. This CDR3 has 14 residues. The germline V gene encodes CDR1 SQVTM and CDR2 ANQGSEA. The CDR3 DNA sequence: TGCAGCGTTTCGGACAGGGGGCCGAATCAGCCCCAGCATTTT. This gives the protein CSVSDRGPNQPQHF. The entire variable domain, with the rest obtained from reference TRBV29-1 and TRBJ1-5, is as follows: SAVISQKPSRDICQRGTSLTIQCQVDSQVTMMFWYRQQPGQSLTLIATANQGSEATYESGFVIDKFPISRPNLTFSTLTVSNMSPEDSSIYLCSVSDRGPNQPQHFGDGTRLSIL.

In this sample, this clone turned up once. The rearrangement uses TRBV10-3 and TRBJ2-1; TRBD2 aligns across 7 bases. Germline CDR1 reads ENHRY; CDR2 reads SYGVKD. Trimming took 8 bases from V and 8 from J; bases not matched to a gene: 6. The CDR3 loop spans 12 amino acids. CDR3 sequence (DNA): TGTGCCATCTGGGACTACTTCGATGAGCAGTTCTTC. The encoded protein is CAIWDYFDEQFF.

The gene calls are TRBV27 and TRBJ1-1, with TRBD1 matching over 9 bases. The CDR3 sequence is 18 residues long. V lost 3 bases, J lost 2 bases, and 13 bases stayed unmatched. Germline V gene data show CDR1 as MNHEY and CDR2 as SMNVEV (reference sequence). CDR3 bases: TGTGCCAGCAGTTTCGGACAGGGGCCGAATCACCTTAACACTGAAGCTTTCTTT. It encodes CASSFGQGPNHLNTEAFF.

The rearrangement links TRBV28 to TRBJ1-2; the match to TRBD1 covers 7 bases. With 6 bases clipped from V and 4 bases from J, the junction kept 8 bases outside the gene matches. The germline CDR1 and CDR2 sequences are MDHEN and SYDVKM. The CDR3 sequence is 14 residues long. The CDR3 spells CASSRQGISYGYTF. The CDR3 region has the DNA TGTGCCAGCAGCCGACAGGGTATTTCCTATGGCTACACCTTC.

The chain uses TRBV27 and TRBJ2-1; 8 bases are shared with TRBD1. Germline trimming cut 2 bases from V and 4 bases from J; bases unmatched to any gene: 13. The CDR3 covers 18 residues. Germline assignment: CDR1 MNHEY and CDR2 SMNVEV (reference sequence). For the CDR3, the DNA is TGTGCCAGCAGTTTAAACGTGGGCGGACAGGGATTGTACAATGAGCAGTTCTTC. Residues: CASSLNVGGQGLYNEQFF.

The chain links TRBV7-8 to TRBJ2-7; 10 bases are shared with TRBD2. Losses at the gene ends were 1 base for V and 5 bases for J; bases not matched to a gene: 8. The CDR3 contains 16 residues. CDR1 is SGHVS and CDR2 is FQNEAQ in the germline V gene. The CDR3 DNA reads as TGTGCCAGCAGCTTAGTTGCTAGCGGGAGTCTAAACGAGCAGTACGTC. Translated: CASSLVASGSLNEQYV.

The chain is built from TRBV9 and TRBJ1-2, with D possibly TRBD1 on 6 matching bases. Trimming took off 0 bases at V and 2 bases at J, with 11 bases between the two ends. Germline V lookup: CDR1 SGDLS, CDR2 YYNGEE. The CDR3 runs 15 residues. The CDR3 DNA sequence: TGTGCCAGCAGCGTAGCTACAGGGATAAACTATGGCTACACCTTC. Its translation: CASSVATGINYGYTF.

This chain joins TRBV25-1 and TRBJ2-1, with a weak D call TRBD1 (5 bases). V dropped 3 bases and J dropped 2 bases, with 8 bases sitting between them. CDR3 length: 14 amino acids. Germline V gives CDR1 MGHDK, CDR2 SYGVNS. CDR3 DNA sequence: TGTGCCAGCAGTGAGGACACCCCCTACAATGAGCAGTTCTTC. Translation: CASSEDTPYNEQFF.